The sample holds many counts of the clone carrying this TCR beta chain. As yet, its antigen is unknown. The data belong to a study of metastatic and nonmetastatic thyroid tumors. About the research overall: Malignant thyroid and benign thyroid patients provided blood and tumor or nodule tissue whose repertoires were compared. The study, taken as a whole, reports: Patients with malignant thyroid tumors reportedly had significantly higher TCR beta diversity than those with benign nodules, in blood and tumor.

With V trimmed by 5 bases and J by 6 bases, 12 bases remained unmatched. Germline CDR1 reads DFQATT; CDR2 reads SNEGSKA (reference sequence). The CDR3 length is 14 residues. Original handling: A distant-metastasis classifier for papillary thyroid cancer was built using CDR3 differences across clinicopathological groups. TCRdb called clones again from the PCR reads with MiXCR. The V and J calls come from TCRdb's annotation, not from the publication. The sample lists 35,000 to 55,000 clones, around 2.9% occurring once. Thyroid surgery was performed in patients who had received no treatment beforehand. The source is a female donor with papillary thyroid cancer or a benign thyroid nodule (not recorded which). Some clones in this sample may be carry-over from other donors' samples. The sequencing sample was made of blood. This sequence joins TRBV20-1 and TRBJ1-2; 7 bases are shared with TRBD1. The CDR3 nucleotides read TGCAGTGCTCTTAATACAGGGGAGGGGGATGGCTACACCTTC. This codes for CSALNTGEGDGYTF.